One and the same sample provided the 15 T cell receptor beta chains below, sequenced in a study of blood T cell repertoires in COVID-19. Clones were sequenced by immunoSEQ multiplex PCR, and TCRdb holds only the in-frame ones, with some missing. Seen here are about 200,000 clones, 80% to 90% observed once, and the top ten hold approximately 2.3%. Input material: PBMCs or T cells enriched from blood (not recorded which). These TCRs come from a woman aged 35 to 49 with acute COVID-19.

The gene calls are TRBV15 and TRBJ1-2; TRBD1 is a possible D gene (6 bases). The germline CDR1 and CDR2 sequences are LNHNV and YYDKDF (reference sequence). This CDR3 has 14 amino acids. The V and J ends lost 1 base and 3 bases respectively, with 9 bases between them. The CDR3 nucleotides are TGTGCCACCAGCAGAGCAGGACAGCACTATGGCTACACCTTC. This encodes CATSRAGQHYGYTF. The full variable domain, its missing parts supplied by reference TRBV15 and TRBJ1-2, is DAMVIQNPRYQVTQFGKPVTLSCSQTLNHNVMYWYQQKSSQAPKLLFHYYDKDFNNEADTPDNFQSRRPNTSFCFLDIRSPGLGDTAMYLCATSRAGQHYGYTFGSGTRLTVV.

The chain couples TRBV7-8 to TRBJ2-3, with TRBD2 matching 7 bases. The trim removed 0 bases at V and 0 bases at J, leaving 9 bases unmatched. Germline V gene lookup returns CDR1 SGHVS and CDR2 FQNEAQ. The CDR3 is 18 residues long. CDR3: CASSLAPPFSGSTDTQYF. DNA for the CDR3: TGTGCCAGCAGCTTAGCGCCTCCATTTAGCGGGAGCACAGATACGCAGTATTTT.

The rearrangement uses TRBV27 and TRBJ2-1, with TRBD2 identical over 8 bases. The CDR3 has 17 residues. Germline CDR1 is MNHEY and CDR2 is SMNVEV (reference sequence). With V trimmed by 2 bases and J by 8 bases, 14 bases remained unmatched. CDR3 sequence (DNA): TGTGCCAGCAGTTTAAGCCTAGCGGGTTCCCTCGGGGATGAGCAGTTCTTC. Protein: CASSLSLAGSLGDEQFF.

This clone was seen a few times. The chain recombines TRBV6-6 with TRBJ1-2; 8 bases align to TRBD1. With V trimmed by 5 bases and J by 1 base, 6 bases remained unmatched. There are 15 residues in the CDR3. Germline V gene sequence: CDR1 MNHNY, CDR2 SVGAGI (reference sequence). The CDR3 DNA reads as TGTGCCAGCAGTGCCCGGACAGGGAATAACTATGGCTACACCTTC. This translates into CASSARTGNNYGYTF.

The chain carries TRBV7-9 and TRBJ2-5; D remains ambiguous. Germline V CDR1 and CDR2: SEHNR, FQNEAQ (reference sequence). V was clipped by 0 bases and J by 1 base, with 6 bases between them. The CDR3 covers 14 residues. Here the CDR3 reads CASSLAALQETQYF. CDR3 nucleotide sequence: TGTGCCAGCAGCTTAGCTGCGCTCCAAGAGACCCAGTACTTC.

This clone appeared once. This CDR3 is also generated by other DNA sequences in the sample. The chain recombines TRBV4-3 with TRBJ2-7, with D tentatively TRBD1 (5 bases). Trimming cost V 0 bases and J 2 bases, with 5 bases left between them. The CDR3 loop spans 13 amino acids. Germline CDR1 is LGHNA and CDR2 is YSLEER. CDR3 in amino acids: CASSQDRAYEQYF. Written as DNA, the CDR3 is TGCGCCAGCAGCCAAGACAGGGCCTACGAGCAGTACTTC.

This clone was counted a few times. This sequence joins TRBV5-1 and TRBJ1-2, with D possibly TRBD1 on 6 matching bases. V shed 0 bases and J shed 3 bases, with 9 bases lying between them. This CDR3 contains 14 residues. Germline CDR1 SGHRS, CDR2 YFSETQ. For the CDR3, the DNA is TGCGCCAGCAGCTTGGACAGGGAAGACTATGGCTACACCTTC. Translated, it gives CASSLDREDYGYTF.

This rearrangement joins TRBV5-6 to TRBJ1-1, with D uncertain. The CDR3 runs to 15 residues. Per germline, CDR1 SGHDT and CDR2 YYEEEE. V was trimmed by 2 bases and J by 3 bases, leaving 14 bases between them. The CDR3 is CASSFFLGRDTEAFF. CDR3 coding DNA: TGTGCCAGCAGCTTTTTCCTCGGGCGGGACACTGAAGCTTTCTTT.

The chain couples TRBV20-1 to TRBJ2-7; D may be TRBD2 (6 bases). Trimming cost V 3 bases and J 2 bases, with 11 bases left between them. Germline V CDR1 and CDR2: DFQATT, SNEGSKA (reference sequence). This CDR3 spans 13 amino acids. The CDR3 is CSASTGVPYEQYF. The CDR3 DNA is TGCAGTGCTAGTACGGGGGTACCCTACGAGCAGTACTTC.

The chain is built from TRBV9 and TRBJ2-3, with TRBD2 matching 11 bases. The J segment lost 5 bases and the V segment lost 0 bases, leaving 5 bases of the junction unmatched. Germline CDR1 SGDLS, CDR2 YYNGEE. The CDR3 length is 16 residues. The CDR3 reads CASSVDSGRGIDTQYF. The CDR3 DNA reads as TGTGCCAGCAGCGTAGATAGCGGGAGGGGCATAGATACGCAGTATTTT.

This rearrangement joins TRBV13 to TRBJ2-1, with 15 nucleotides matching TRBD2. Germline CDR1 is PRHDT and CDR2 is FYEKMQ (reference sequence). V lost 5 bases to trimming and J lost 10 bases; unmatched junction nucleotides: 6. The CDR3 contains 15 residues. CDR3 sequence (DNA): TGTGCCAGCAGCCCGGGACTAGCGGGGGGACCCGAGCAGTTCTTC. Protein: CASSPGLAGGPEQFF.

V usage is TRBV28 and J usage is TRBJ2-1, with 7 positions matching TRBD2. V gave up 5 bases and J gave up 2 bases; unmatched junction bases: 3. Per germline, CDR1 MDHEN and CDR2 SYDVKM. CDR3 size: 14 residues. DNA for the CDR3: TGTGCCAGCAGTCCCCTAGCGGCCTACAATGAGCAGTTCTTC. Residues: CASSPLAAYNEQFF.

This clone was detected a few times. This chain joins TRBV18 and TRBJ1-1; D ambiguous. Germline V lookup: CDR1 KGHSH, CDR2 LQKENI. The ends were cut back, 3 bases at V and 5 bases at J, with 10 bases in the middle. There are 13 residues in the CDR3. The CDR3 bases are TGTGCCAGCTCACCTGAGGGTCGGACTGAAGCTTTCTTT. This translates into CASSPEGRTEAFF.

V gene TRBV27 combines with J gene TRBJ2-2, with a weak D call TRBD1 (6 bases). Germline V gene sequence: CDR1 MNHEY, CDR2 SMNVEV (reference sequence). The V end lost 7 bases, the J end lost 6 bases, and 15 bases lay between the germline ends. The CDR3 spans 14 residues. In DNA form, the CDR3 reads TGTGCCAGCAAGCGGACAGCCCGCGCCGGGGAGCTGTTTTTT. Protein: CASKRTARAGELFF.

The V call is TRBV6-2 or TRBV6-3, the J call TRBJ2-7; D might be TRBD2 (6 bases). The CDR3 runs to 16 residues. V dropped 0 bases and J dropped 4 bases, with 16 bases sitting between them. Germline V gives CDR1 MNHEY, CDR2 SVGEGT. CDR3 in DNA: TGTGCCAGCAGTTACTCGGCGGGGCGAGGGGTTTACGAGCAGTACTTC. Its protein is CASSYSAGRGVYEQYF.